What follows describes a single TCR beta chain. What it binds is not known. This entry belongs to a study of T cell responses to AZD1222 COVID-19 vaccine. Study outcomes and limitations: Baseline serostatus was positive in only a handful of AZD1222 recipients. Spike-specific TCR depth and breadth grew after two AZD1222 doses. Spike as a whole was targeted by vaccine-associated CD4 TCRs, dominant at 160-218 and 743-854.

V dropped 0 bases and J dropped 11; count of bases not matched to a gene: 5. In germline, CDR1 is GTSNPN, CDR2 SVGIG (reference sequence). This CDR3 is 12 amino acids long. Only in-frame clones appear in the TCRdb table, and some are missing; sequencing was by immunoSEQ multiplex PCR. Of approximately 130,000 clones in the sample, more than 85% are singletons; the top ten hold approximately 1.6%. The gene calls are TRBV30 and TRBJ1-1, with 8 bases fitting TRBD1. Sequences were derived from peripheral blood, sampled on day 0 of AZD1222 vaccination. The sequence derives from an adult in good health. CDR3 bases: TGTGCCTGGAGTGTACGACAGGGGAGGGCTTTCTTT. This codes for CAWSVRQGRAFF.